The 26 T cell receptor beta chains listed next were all sequenced from one sample in a study of blood T cell repertoires in COVID-19. Clones were sequenced by immunoSEQ multiplex PCR, and TCRdb holds only the in-frame ones, with some missing. Here the sample spans approximately 140,000 clones, around nine tenths being singletons. Sequencing was carried out using peripheral blood. The receptors come from a human donor in a cohort sampled during active COVID-19.

V and J are TRBV25-1 and TRBJ2-5; 7 nucleotides agree with TRBD1. Germline V gene sequence: CDR1 MGHDK, CDR2 SYGVNS. Losses at the gene ends were 0 bases for V and 3 bases for J; bases not matched to a gene: 4. This CDR3 spans 15 amino acids. Here the CDR3 reads CASSEYRTGEETQYF. The CDR3 bases are TGTGCCAGCAGTGAATATCGGACAGGAGAAGAGACCCAGTACTTC.

The V and J genes are TRBV28 and TRBJ1-4; D may be TRBD1 (6 bases). This CDR3 has 16 residues. Germline V gene sequence: CDR1 MDHEN, CDR2 SYDVKM. V was trimmed by 5 bases and J by 8 bases, leaving 21 bases between them. The CDR3 sequence: CASSPPGAGVREKLFF. CDR3 in DNA: TGTGCCAGCAGTCCACCCGGGGCAGGGGTGAGGGAAAAACTGTTTTTT.

This sequence joins TRBV5-4 and TRBJ2-5; 13 bases are a match to TRBD2. V shed 4 bases, J shed 1 base, and the junction held 7 bases outside the gene matches. The V gene's germline CDR1 is SGHNT and CDR2 YYREEE (reference sequence). This CDR3 has 17 amino acids. In DNA form, the CDR3 reads TGTGCCAGCAGCCCCGGGACTAGCGGGGCGAGCCAAGAGACCCAGTACTTC. Its translation is CASSPGTSGASQETQYF.

The gene calls are TRBV9 and TRBJ1-1; 7 bases are a match to TRBD1. The CDR3 has 14 residues. V was clipped by 3 bases and J by 6 bases; unmatched bases: 8. Germline assignment: CDR1 SGDLS and CDR2 YYNGEE. For the CDR3, the DNA is TGTGCCAGCAGCGACCTCACAGGGGAGGCTGAAGCTTTCTTT. This encodes CASSDLTGEAEAFF.

This chain joins TRBV27 and TRBJ2-7, with D unclear. The germline CDR1 and CDR2 sequences are MNHEY and SMNVEV (reference sequence). The CDR3 has 13 amino acids. V shed 3 bases and J shed 3 bases, with 9 bases lying between them. CDR3 in amino acids: CASSFRQNYEQYF. CDR3 in DNA: TGTGCCAGCAGTTTTCGACAAAACTACGAGCAGTACTTC.

This clone was counted once. This rearrangement joins TRBV4-1 to TRBJ1-6, with 9 bases identical to TRBD1. Per the germline V gene, CDR1 is MGHRA and CDR2 is YSYEKL. The CDR3 covers 17 residues. Unmatched junction bases numbered 8, after V lost 1 base and J lost 7 bases. Written as DNA, the CDR3 is TGCGCCAGCAGCCAAGGGAGTACAGGGGGCCGCAATTCACCCCTCCACTTT. Translation gives CASSQGSTGGRNSPLHF.

This clone was counted once. The rearrangement links TRBV27 to TRBJ2-3, with 7 bases fitting TRBD2. CDR3 length equals 15 residues. Germline-derived CDR1 and CDR2 are MNHEY and SMNVEV (reference sequence). The ends lost 4 bases at V and 4 bases at J; junction bases unmatched: 8. CDR3 nucleotides: TGTGCCAGCAGTTCTAATGGCCTAGCGGCAGATACGCAGTATTTT. It translates to CASSSNGLAADTQYF.

This clone was counted once. CDR3 in amino acids: CATNINRDKVVAPLRRATNEKLFF. The CDR3 nucleotides read TGTGCCACCAACATAAACCGGGACAAAGTGGTGGCCCCCCTCAGGCGTGCAACTAATGAAAAACTGTTTTTT. This chain joins TRBV24-1 and TRBJ1-4, with D possibly matching TRBD1 (6 bases). The V end was cut by 8 bases, the J end by 0 bases, with 39 bases between. Germline CDR1 and CDR2: KGHDR and SFDVKD. This CDR3 has 24 amino acids.

The V call is TRBV6-5, the J call TRBJ2-2; TRBD1 is a possible D gene (6 bases). The CDR3 is 13 amino acids. Germline V gene data show CDR1 as MNHEY and CDR2 as SVGAGI. V gave up 5 bases and J gave up 8 bases, with 12 bases separating them. CDR3 bases: TGTGCCAGCAGTCACAGGGTAGGGGGGGAGCTGTTTTTT. Its protein product is CASSHRVGGELFF.

The genes are TRBV5-4 and TRBJ2-7; D is undetermined. The germline CDR1 and CDR2 sequences are SGHNT and YYREEE (reference sequence). The CDR3 runs 15 residues. Between the trimmed V and J ends, which lost 2 bases and 2 bases, there was a span of 14 bases. CDR3 DNA: TGTGCCAGCAGCTTCCCGGCGACACCGACCTACGAGCAGTACTTC. It is translated as CASSFPATPTYEQYF.

The chain combines TRBV7-6 with TRBJ2-6, with D unresolved. The V gene's germline CDR1 is SGHVS and CDR2 FNYEAQ. The germline V and J ends were trimmed by 5 bases and 1 base, with 15 bases remaining between them. This CDR3 comprises 17 residues. CDR3 amino acids: CASSRLPSGSGANVLTF. CDR3 DNA sequence: TGTGCCAGCAGCCGTTTACCCTCAGGTTCTGGGGCCAACGTCCTGACTTTC.

The J gene is TRBJ2-3, the V gene TRBV30; unclear D gene. Looked up from germline, CDR1 is GTSNPN and CDR2 is SVGIG (reference sequence). Trimming took off 1 base at V and 5 bases at J, with 19 bases between the two ends. This CDR3 is built from 16 residues. The CDR3, as DNA: TGTGCCTGGAGTGGATTCCAGCGCCCCGATATAGATACGCAGTATTTT. Amino acid sequence: CAWSGFQRPDIDTQYF.

The rearrangement uses TRBV30 and TRBJ2-7; TRBD1 matches at 7 bases. The CDR3 runs to 12 residues. Trimming took 4 bases from V and 3 from J; bases not matched to a gene: 3. Germline loops: CDR1 GTSNPN, CDR2 SVGIG (reference sequence). The CDR3 loop reads CAWKQGIYEQYF. In nucleotides, the CDR3 is TGTGCCTGGAAACAGGGGATCTACGAGCAGTACTTC.

The chain combines TRBV6-5 with TRBJ2-5; D may be TRBD1 (6 bases). There are 15 residues in the CDR3. The germline V and J ends were trimmed by 5 bases and 2 bases, with 15 bases remaining between them. Germline V lookup: CDR1 MNHEY, CDR2 SVGAGI. As DNA, the CDR3 is TGTGCCAGCAGTCGCAGGGGCGTGGGACAAGAGACCCAGTACTTC. As protein: CASSRRGVGQETQYF.

This clone showed up just once. The rearrangement joins TRBV11-3 to TRBJ2-2; D perhaps matches TRBD1 (6 bases). The CDR3 is 13 residues long. Per the germline V gene, CDR1 is SGHNT and CDR2 is YENEEA. V lost 5 bases, J lost 5 bases, and 9 bases lay in between. The CDR3, as DNA: TGTGCCAGCAGCCGCACAGGGACCGGGGAGCTGTTTTTT. Its translation is CASSRTGTGELFF.

The chain is built from TRBV7-6 and TRBJ2-1, with D possibly being TRBD2 (6 bases). V was clipped by 5 bases and J by 4 bases, with 9 bases between them. This CDR3 is built from 13 residues. Germline loops: CDR1 SGHVS, CDR2 FNYEAQ. The CDR3, as DNA: TGTGCCAGCAGCCGGGACTCTTACAATGAGCAGTTCTTC. Its protein is CASSRDSYNEQFF.

There are a few counts of this clone. This CDR3 is also generated by other DNA sequences in the sample. The chain joins TRBV7-8 to TRBJ2-7; 11 bases are a match to TRBD2. Germline-derived CDR1 and CDR2 are SGHVS and FQNEAQ. The V and J ends lost 5 bases and 2 bases, in that order; junction bases with no gene match: 5. This CDR3 is built from 15 residues. CDR3 amino acids: CASSPRTSGPYEQYF. In DNA form, the CDR3 reads TGTGCCAGCAGCCCCCGGACTAGCGGGCCCTACGAGCAGTACTTC.

This clone has just one count. CDR3 bases: TGTGCCAGCCGCCGGCAGGCGATTGCCTACGAGCAGTACTTC. Residues: CASRRQAIAYEQYF. This chain links TRBV28 with TRBJ2-7, with no clear D. The V and J ends lost 8 bases and 2 bases respectively, with 16 bases between them. Germline lookup yields CDR1 MDHEN and CDR2 SYDVKM. The CDR3 totals 14 residues.

This chain joins TRBV28 and TRBJ2-7, with 7 bases that match TRBD2. V lost 8 bases, J lost 3 bases, and 7 bases stayed unmatched. Germline assignment: CDR1 MDHEN and CDR2 SYDVKM. The CDR3 has 13 amino acids. CDR3 sequence (DNA): TGTGCCAGCCATAGCGGGTTTTACTACGAGCAGTACTTC. This encodes CASHSGFYYEQYF.

The chain uses TRBV6-6 and TRBJ2-1; 8 bases fit TRBD2. The CDR3 has 15 amino acids. Germline lookup yields CDR1 MNHNY and CDR2 SVGAGI (reference sequence). The V gene end was trimmed by 7 bases and the J gene end by 0 bases; junction bases not matched to a gene: 5. The CDR3 sequence: CASKERGSSYNEQFF. CDR3 DNA: TGTGCCAGCAAGGAGCGGGGGAGCTCCTACAATGAGCAGTTCTTC.

The V gene is TRBV7-3, the J gene TRBJ2-5; 10 bases map to TRBD1. Germline V lookup: CDR1 SGHTA, CDR2 FQGTGA. The CDR3 is made up of 15 amino acids. V lost 1 base and J lost 5; bases outside the gene matches: 4. CDR3 in amino acids: CASSLRGQGMETQYF. The CDR3, as DNA: TGTGCCAGCAGCTTAAGGGGACAGGGGATGGAGACCCAGTACTTC.

The V call is TRBV2, the J call TRBJ1-2, with TRBD1 identical over 8 bases. The CDR3 has 13 amino acids. Per germline, CDR1 SNHLY and CDR2 FYNNEI. V was clipped by 6 bases and J by 10 bases; unmatched bases: 10. The CDR3 sequence is CASRTPTGEPYTF. CDR3 DNA: TGTGCCAGCAGGACCCCGACAGGGGAGCCCTACACCTTC.

The V and J genes are TRBV28 and TRBJ2-1; a weak D match, TRBD2 (5 bases). Between the trimmed V and J ends, which lost 5 bases and 6 bases, there was a span of 14 bases. Germline assignment: CDR1 MDHEN and CDR2 SYDVKM. The CDR3 is 14 residues long. The chain's CDR3 is CASSPPGEINEQFF. The CDR3 DNA is TGTGCCAGCAGTCCCCCCGGGGAAATCAATGAGCAGTTCTTC.

The rearrangement uses TRBV19 and TRBJ1-5; no clear D gene. The CDR3 covers 15 residues. Germline V lookup: CDR1 LNHDA, CDR2 SQIVND (reference sequence). V gave up 3 bases and J gave up 6 bases, with 15 bases separating them. DNA of the CDR3: TGTGCCAGTAGTATCTCAGCCTTAAGAGGTCAGCCCCAGCATTTT. This encodes CASSISALRGQPQHF.

The J gene is TRBJ2-7, the V gene TRBV4-1; D gene ambiguous. The germline V and J ends were trimmed by 3 bases and 0 bases, with 18 bases remaining between them. Germline V gene data show CDR1 as MGHRA and CDR2 as YSYEKL. The CDR3 is 17 residues long. The CDR3 region has the DNA TGCGCCAGCAGCCACTCTTATACGTCCCCGAGCTCCTACGAGCAGTACTTC. This sequence encodes CASSHSYTSPSSYEQYF.

The rearrangement joins TRBV19 to TRBJ1-3, with 10 bases matching TRBD1. CDR1 LNHDA and CDR2 SQIVND come from the germline V gene (reference sequence). After removal of 6 bases from V and 4 bases from J, the junction contained 3 bases not matched to a gene. The CDR3 runs to 14 residues. CDR3 sequence (DNA): TGTGCCAGTAGGACAGGGGGCTCCGGAAACACCATATATTTT. It specifies CASRTGGSGNTIYF.